The clone carrying this T cell receptor (beta chain) came up a few times. Its antigen is undetermined. The data belong to a study of Graves' ophthalmopathy and Graves' hyperthyroidism. Study findings and constraints: Ophthalmopathy progression prediction by the model yielded a sensitivity of roughly 67% and a specificity of under 85%.

Each hyperthyroidism patient was newly diagnosed, with under 2 months' duration, and aged 18 to 65. Pregnant or lactating patients and those with other autoimmune diseases or uncontrolled infections were excluded. V lost 8 bases, J lost 13 bases, and 18 bases stayed unmatched. The germline V gene encodes CDR1 KGHDR and CDR2 SFDVKD. The CDR3 totals 14 residues. For repertoire sequencing, the TCR beta CDR3 regions were amplified from RNA transcripts. HTBI primers served in a first-round RT-PCR, which a second-round multiplex PCR followed. MiXCR, applied by TCRdb to the multiplex PCR reads, yields one record per CDR3 protein. The profile covers 450,000 to 600,000 distinct CDR3 sequences, with about two fifths appearing a single time and 3.5% to 5% taken by the ten largest.

The rearrangement links TRBV24-1 to TRBJ2-5; TRBD1 aligns across 7 bases. The source is an adult man with Graves' hyperthyroidism. What was sequenced was peripheral blood or thyroid tissue (not recorded which). This CDR3 is CATKIRDSERTRYF. The CDR3 DNA reads TGTGCCACCAAGATACGGGACAGCGAAAGGACCAGGTACTTC.